This T cell receptor beta chain came from a study of OX40 agonist ivuxolimab in advanced cancers. For context, the study as a whole: The costimulatory receptor OX40 (CD134) was targeted by ivuxolimab, a fully human IgG2 agonistic monoclonal antibody. Patients were allowed to have had prior anti-PD-1, anti-PD-L1 or anti-CTLA-4 therapy, and more than 35% of the dose-escalation patients had been treated with checkpoint inhibitors. Intravenous ivuxolimab was administered to patients every 2 weeks at six dose levels: 0.01, 0.1, 0.3, 1.5, 3 and 10 mg/kg. The monotherapy dose-escalation portion (N = 52 patients) of the phase I ivuxolimab trial is reported in the paper. A male proportion of 70% to 90% and a mean age of approximately 60 years, ranging from roughly 20 to 80, were recorded for the dose-escalation cohort. Peripheral TCRbeta sequencing was intended to test whether TCR sequence diversity was altered and clonal T-cell expansion was caused by ivuxolimab. Of the roughly 51 dose-escalation patients, hepatocellular carcinoma was present in around 20, melanoma in around 15, renal cell carcinoma in 9 and head and neck cancer in 9. Partial responses occurred in three dose-escalation patients: two with cutaneous melanoma and one with hepatocellular carcinoma. Beyond this particular receptor, the publication reports: Low levels of normalized T-cell clonal expansion were also shown by some nonresponding patients. At doses of 0.1 to 3.0 mg/kg, clonal expansion of both CD4+ and CD8+ blood T cells was observed from baseline to week 6. In partial responders in the 0.1-3.0 mg/kg groups, normalized peripheral clonal expansion was found to be among the lowest, especially among CD8+ T cells. The antigen specificity of the clonally expanded peripheral T cells was not determined. After ivuxolimab, CD8+ T cells had more expanded clones than CD4+ T cells on average.

Patients with a history of autoimmune disease or receiving systemic immunosuppression were excluded from the trial. Peripheral blood for TCR sequencing was drawn from every dose cohort at baseline, at cycle 4 day 1 and at cycle 7 day 1. Samples were obtained from an open-label, multicenter, first-in-human phase I dose-escalation trial of ivuxolimab. The trial enrolled adults with locally advanced or metastatic head and neck squamous cell, hepatocellular, melanoma or renal cell carcinoma. Before TCR sequencing, CD4+ T cells and CD8+ T cells were sorted from peripheral blood as separate populations. For sequencing of the TCRbeta CDR3 region, genomic DNA was extracted from the sorted cells. The immunoSEQ Assay was used to sequence the TCRbeta CDR3 regions. The table comes from immuneACCESS by way of TCRdb, which keeps in-frame sequences with V and J called. Part of the clones is missing from these tables; in studies checked, under half for an unresolved V gene and the rest for unknown reasons. In all, the sample holds under 75,000 clones, and around 90% of those were seen once. The leading ten clones occupy roughly 15% of the sample.

This clone is a singleton in its sample. What antigen it recognizes has not been identified. No per-base quality is available; no much larger clone lies one base away. Cut back by 7 bases and 3 bases, the V and J ends lie 7 bases apart. The CDR3, cysteine through phenylalanine, is 11 amino acids long. The CDR3 DNA has 33 bases and is translated from base 1. CDR1 is given as MGHDK and CDR2 as SYGVNS, both from the germline V gene. The sequence links TRBV25-1 to TRBJ2-7, with the D gene too uncertain to name. The sequencing here drew on CD4+ or CD8+ T cells sorted from blood, taken in a trial of the OX40 agonist ivuxolimab. This clonotype was obtained from an adult with an advanced solid tumor such as melanoma, head and neck, liver or kidney cancer. The sequenced DNA is TGTGCCAGCACCTCGAACTACGAGCAGTACTTC. This codes for CASTSNYEQYF.